This T cell receptor beta chain was found in a study of blood T cells in healthy people across ages. A second PCR of roughly 7 to 11 cycles used a sample-barcoded 5' primer and a J-beta primer mix. TCRdb itself ran the 5' RACE reads through MiXCR, one entry per CDR3 protein. Of hundreds of thousands of distinct CDR3 sequences listed, 45% to 65% are singletons. The TCR sequence derives from a man aged 55 to 70 in good health. Sequenced: blood.

The CDR3 sequence: CASSLLRGVNTGELFF. The DNA of the CDR3 is TGTGCCAGCAGCTTACTCAGGGGGGTGAACACCGGGGAGCTGTTTTTT. This sequence joins TRBV11-2 and TRBJ2-2, with D perhaps TRBD1 (7 bases). The germline V gene encodes CDR1 SGHAT and CDR2 FQNNGV. The CDR3 has 16 amino acids. The V and J ends lost 2 bases and 1 base respectively, with 11 bases between them.